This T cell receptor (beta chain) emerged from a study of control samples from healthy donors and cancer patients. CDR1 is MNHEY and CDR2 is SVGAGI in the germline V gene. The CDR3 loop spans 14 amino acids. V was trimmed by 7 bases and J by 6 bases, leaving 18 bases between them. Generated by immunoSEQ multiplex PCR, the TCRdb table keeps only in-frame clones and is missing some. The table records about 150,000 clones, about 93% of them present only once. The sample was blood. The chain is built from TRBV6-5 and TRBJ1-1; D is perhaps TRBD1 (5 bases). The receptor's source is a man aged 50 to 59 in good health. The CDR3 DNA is TGTGCCAGCAAGCCTGGGACCGCTCGGTCTGAAGCTTTCTTT. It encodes CASKPGTARSEAFF.